The entry that follows covers one TCR beta chain sequence. This entry is derived from a study of blood T cell repertoires in COVID-19. On the study more broadly: The United States, Italy and Spain were the sources of the acute and convalescent COVID-19 samples. PBMCs, B-cell-depleted T cells, or T cells were the source of the cDNA or gDNA that made up the material.

Authors' methods: Reference gene primer amplification in the assay estimated nucleated cell counts. TCRdb's copy holds only in-frame clones and misses some; the assay was immunoSEQ multiplex PCR. V and J calls and clone size are copied from that table; D and trimming were computed from the DNA. Of more than 150,000 clones detected, roughly four fifths appear once; the ten largest clones hold more than 10%. It was during active infection that Seattle patients were enrolled and then longitudinally followed. This CDR3 comprises 15 residues. V dropped 4 bases and J dropped 4; count of bases not matched to a gene: 3. Germline CDR1 is SGHTA and CDR2 is FQGNSA.

Material: peripheral blood. This clonotype originated in an elderly woman with COVID-19, enrolled during active disease. V usage is TRBV7-2 and J usage is TRBJ1-4; 10 bases are shared with TRBD1. CDR3 DNA sequence: TGTGCCAGCAGCTACGACAGGGGGCATAATGAAAAACTGTTTTTT. It codes for CASSYDRGHNEKLFF. The complete variable domain, with remaining parts taken from reference TRBV7-2 and TRBJ1-4, reads GAGVSQSPSNKVTEKGKDVELRCDPISGHTALYWYRQSLGQGLEFLIYFQGNSAPDKSGLPSDRFSAERTGGSVSTLTIQRTQQEDSAVYLCASSYDRGHNEKLFFGSGTQLSVL.